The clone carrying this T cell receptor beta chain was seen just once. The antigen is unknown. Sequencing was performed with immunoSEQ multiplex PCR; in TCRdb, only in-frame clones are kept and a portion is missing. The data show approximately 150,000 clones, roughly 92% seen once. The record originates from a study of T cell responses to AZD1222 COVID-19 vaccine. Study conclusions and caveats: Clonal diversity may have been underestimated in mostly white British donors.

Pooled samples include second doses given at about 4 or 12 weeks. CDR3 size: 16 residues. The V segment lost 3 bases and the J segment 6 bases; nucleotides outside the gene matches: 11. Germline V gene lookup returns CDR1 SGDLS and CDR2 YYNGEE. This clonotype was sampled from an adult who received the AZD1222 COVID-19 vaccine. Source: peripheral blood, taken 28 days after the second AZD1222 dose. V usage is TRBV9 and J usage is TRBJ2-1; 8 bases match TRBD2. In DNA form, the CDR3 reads TGTGCCAGCAGCGCACCGGGACTAGAGGGCCGCAATGAGCAGTTCTTC. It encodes CASSAPGLEGRNEQFF.